The entry that follows covers one T cell receptor beta chain sequence. A much more abundant neighbour one base away suggests this may be a read error. These data are taken from a study of blood T cells in healthy people across ages. Germline loops: CDR1 SGHTA, CDR2 FQGNSA. CDR3 length: 13 amino acids. A sample-barcoded 5' primer and a J-beta primer mix were used in a second PCR of roughly 6 to 11 cycles. TCRdb processed the 5' RACE reads anew with MiXCR; each CDR3 protein has one entry. The table lists some 890,000 distinct CDR3 sequences, about 28% of them singletons. The same sample was also studied in work on T cells of mothers and their children. From that report: Three healthy Caucasian mothers and their six children donated.

The specimen was blood. The V gene is TRBV7-2, the J gene TRBJ2-7; no clear D. This sequence originates from a woman between 40 and 50 years old in good health. The DNA for the CDR3 is TGTGCCAGCAGCCCACGGCAAGCCTACGAGCAGTGCTTC. This sequence encodes CASSPRQAYEQCF. Combining the CDR3 with reference TRBV7-2 and TRBJ2-7 gives the whole variable domain GAGVSQSPSNKVTEKGKDVELRCDPISGHTALYWYRQSLGQGLEFLIYFQGNSAPDKSGLPSDRFSAERTGGSVSTLTIQRTQQEDSAVYLCASSPRQAYEQCFGPGTRLTVT.